These T cell receptor beta chains were read from a single sample in a study of blood T cell repertoires in COVID-19. Some clones are missing from TCRdb's copy, which holds only in-frame ones; the method was immunoSEQ multiplex PCR. The data show about 200,000 clones, with over 70% seen just once and 7.5% to 9% held by the top ten. Sequencing used peripheral blood. The receptor source for this set is a woman aged 80 or older with acute or convalescent COVID-19. Each CDR3 is given with its conserved first and last residue. A D gene is named only where the DNA matches it firmly. A row's size may be missing; if present it is once, few, many or a size class.

D gene: TRBD2
clone size: once
J gene: TRBJ2-5
V gene: TRBV3-1/TRBV3-2
CDR3 protein: CASSLMAGGGETQYF
CDR3 DNA: TGTGCCAGCAGCCTCATGGCGGGGGGTGGGGAGACCCAGTACTTC

D gene: .
clone size: .
J gene: TRBJ2-4
V gene: TRBV19
CDR3 protein: CASRPLGGAKNIQYF
CDR3 DNA: TGTGCCAGTAGACCTCTTGGGGGGGCCAAAAACATTCAGTACTTC

D gene: .
clone size: .
J gene: TRBJ1-6
V gene: TRBV27
CDR3 protein: CASSGRAGSPLHF
CDR3 DNA: TGTGCCAGCTCCGGGAGGGCCGGGTCACCCCTCCACTTT

D gene: TRBD1
clone size: .
J gene: TRBJ2-2
V gene: TRBV24-1
CDR3 protein: CATSDWKQGVYTGELFF
CDR3 DNA: TGTGCCACCAGTGATTGGAAACAGGGGGTTTACACCGGGGAGCTGTTTTTT

D gene: .
clone size: .
J gene: TRBJ1-3
V gene: TRBV7-3
CDR3 protein: CASSLQGQSSGNTIYF
CDR3 DNA: TGTGCCAGCAGCTTACAAGGACAGAGCTCTGGAAACACCATATATTTT

D gene: .
clone size: .
J gene: TRBJ2-2
V gene: TRBV5-1
CDR3 protein: CASSGNSGPAAGELFF
CDR3 DNA: TGCGCCAGCAGCGGTAACAGCGGACCGGCCGCCGGGGAGCTGTTTTTT

D gene: .
clone size: .
J gene: TRBJ2-2
V gene: TRBV10-3
CDR3 protein: CAISEGTASGGELFF
CDR3 DNA: TGTGCCATCAGTGAGGGGACTGCCTCGGGCGGGGAGCTGTTTTTT

D gene: TRBD2
clone size: .
J gene: TRBJ2-1
V gene: TRBV13
CDR3 protein: CASSSLAGGLLNEQFF
CDR3 DNA: TGTGCCAGCAGCTCGCTAGCGGGGGGGCTCCTCAATGAGCAGTTCTTC

D gene: .
clone size: .
J gene: TRBJ2-1
V gene: TRBV6-6
CDR3 protein: CASSSLRDNEQFF
CDR3 DNA: TGTGCCAGCAGTAGTCTAAGAGACAATGAGCAGTTCTTC

D gene: .
clone size: .
J gene: TRBJ2-2
V gene: TRBV5-1
CDR3 protein: CASSLGQNTGELFF
CDR3 DNA: TGCGCCAGCAGCTTGGGGCAGAACACCGGGGAGCTGTTTTTT

D gene: .
clone size: .
J gene: TRBJ2-5
V gene: TRBV5-4
CDR3 protein: CASSGDLRGETQYF
CDR3 DNA: TGTGCCAGCAGCGGGGACCTCCGGGGGGAGACCCAGTACTTC

D gene: TRBD1
clone size: .
J gene: TRBJ2-5
V gene: TRBV5-6
CDR3 protein: CASSSNRGPQETQYF
CDR3 DNA: TGTGCCAGCAGCTCGAACAGGGGACCCCAAGAGACCCAGTACTTC

D gene: .
clone size: .
J gene: TRBJ2-7
V gene: TRBV28
CDR3 protein: CASSPSSYEQYF
CDR3 DNA: TGTGCCAGCAGCCCCAGCTCCTACGAGCAGTACTTC

D gene: TRBD1
clone size: .
J gene: TRBJ1-6
V gene: TRBV18
CDR3 protein: CASSPKYPGGADNSPLHF
CDR3 DNA: TGTGCCAGCTCACCAAAATATCCAGGGGGCGCAGATAATTCACCCCTCCACTTT

D gene: TRBD1
clone size: once
J gene: TRBJ1-2
V gene: TRBV2
CDR3 protein: CASSEVGGTGIDYGYTF
CDR3 DNA: TGTGCCAGCAGTGAAGTCGGGGGGACAGGGATCGACTATGGCTACACCTTC

D gene: TRBD2
clone size: .
J gene: TRBJ2-5
V gene: TRBV7-2
CDR3 protein: CASSSKVAGSRETQYF
CDR3 DNA: TGTGCCAGCAGCTCCAAAGTAGCGGGGTCACGGGAGACCCAGTACTTC

D gene: .
clone size: .
J gene: TRBJ2-2
V gene: TRBV6-5
CDR3 protein: CASSTSTGELFF
CDR3 DNA: TGTGCCAGCAGCACTAGCACCGGGGAGCTGTTTTTT

D gene: TRBD1
clone size: .
J gene: TRBJ2-7
V gene: TRBV19
CDR3 protein: CASSTGQVSYEQYF
CDR3 DNA: TGTGCCAGTAGTACCGGACAGGTCTCCTACGAGCAGTACTTC

D gene: TRBD2
clone size: .
J gene: TRBJ2-3
V gene: TRBV18
CDR3 protein: CASSPLTSGRTTDTQYF
CDR3 DNA: TGTGCCAGCTCACCACTGACTAGCGGGAGGACCACAGATACGCAGTATTTT

D gene: .
clone size: .
J gene: TRBJ1-6
V gene: TRBV28
CDR3 protein: CASSLDGQPGSPLHF
CDR3 DNA: TGTGCCAGCAGTTTAGATGGGCAGCCTGGCTCACCCCTCCACTTT

D gene: .
clone size: .
J gene: TRBJ2-7
V gene: TRBV20-1
CDR3 protein: CSASGVYEQYF
CDR3 DNA: TGCAGTGCCTCAGGGGTTTACGAGCAGTACTTC

D gene: .
clone size: .
J gene: TRBJ2-1
V gene: TRBV5-4
CDR3 protein: CASSLGAGISYNEQFF
CDR3 DNA: TGTGCCAGCAGCTTGGGAGCAGGGATTTCGTACAATGAGCAGTTCTTC

D gene: TRBD1
clone size: .
J gene: TRBJ1-2
V gene: TRBV7-2
CDR3 protein: CASSTNRDRVTAF
CDR3 DNA: TGTGCCAGCAGCACGAACCGGGACAGGGTCACGGCCTTC

D gene: .
clone size: .
J gene: TRBJ2-7
V gene: TRBV3-1/TRBV3-2
CDR3 protein: CASSKDLPDEQYF
CDR3 DNA: TGTGCCAGCAGCAAAGATTTACCGGACGAGCAGTACTTC

D gene: TRBD2
clone size: .
J gene: TRBJ2-4
V gene: TRBV2
CDR3 protein: CASSEEGRGAKNIQYF
CDR3 DNA: TGTGCCAGCAGTGAAGAGGGGAGGGGCGCCAAAAACATTCAGTACTTC

D gene: TRBD1
clone size: few
J gene: TRBJ1-1
V gene: TRBV5-1
CDR3 protein: CASSLDRGNTEAFF
CDR3 DNA: TGCGCCAGCAGCTTGGACAGGGGGAACACTGAAGCTTTCTTT

D gene: .
clone size: .
J gene: TRBJ2-3
V gene: TRBV19
CDR3 protein: CASRSHRDNTDTQYF
CDR3 DNA: TGTGCCAGTAGATCCCACCGGGACAACACAGATACGCAGTATTTT

D gene: .
clone size: .
J gene: TRBJ2-5
V gene: TRBV5-1
CDR3 protein: CASSLGPGEEETQYF
CDR3 DNA: TGCGCCAGCAGCTTGGGTCCGGGGGAAGAAGAGACCCAGTACTTC

D gene: .
clone size: .
J gene: TRBJ2-3
V gene: TRBV5-4
CDR3 protein: CASSFFLATDTQYF
CDR3 DNA: TGTGCCAGCAGCTTCTTCCTAGCTACAGATACGCAGTATTTT

D gene: TRBD1
clone size: .
J gene: TRBJ2-3
V gene: TRBV5-1
CDR3 protein: CASRTGTVPTDTQYF
CDR3 DNA: TGCGCCAGCAGGACGGGGACAGTCCCGACAGATACGCAGTATTTT

D gene: .
clone size: once
J gene: TRBJ1-1
V gene: TRBV11-3
CDR3 protein: CASSFGKNTEAFF
CDR3 DNA: TGTGCCAGCAGCTTCGGGAAAAACACTGAAGCTTTCTTT

D gene: TRBD2
clone size: few
J gene: TRBJ2-1
V gene: TRBV3-1/TRBV3-2
CDR3 protein: CASSQESVNGRANEQFF
CDR3 DNA: TGTGCCAGCAGCCAAGAGAGTGTGAACGGGAGGGCCAATGAGCAGTTCTTC

D gene: .
clone size: .
J gene: TRBJ1-5
V gene: TRBV28
CDR3 protein: CASSLGGPSNQPQHF
CDR3 DNA: TGTGCCAGCAGTTTGGGAGGGCCAAGCAATCAGCCCCAGCATTTT

D gene: .
clone size: once
J gene: TRBJ1-5
V gene: TRBV6-5
CDR3 protein: CASSSGPGSNQPQHF
CDR3 DNA: TGTGCCAGCAGTTCCGGGCCGGGGAGCAATCAGCCCCAGCATTTT

D gene: TRBD2
clone size: .
J gene: TRBJ2-2
V gene: TRBV7-3
CDR3 protein: CASSSPPSGLAGEVSGTGELFF
CDR3 DNA: TGTGCCAGCAGCTCTCCTCCATCGGGACTAGCGGGAGAGGTTTCGGGCACCGGGGAGCTGTTTTTT

D gene: .
clone size: .
J gene: TRBJ2-3
V gene: TRBV6-6
CDR3 protein: CASSYDRSTDTQYF
CDR3 DNA: TGTGCCAGCAGTTACGACAGGAGCACAGATACGCAGTATTTT

D gene: .
clone size: .
J gene: TRBJ1-3
V gene: TRBV6-5
CDR3 protein: CASSRVEGTGNTIYF
CDR3 DNA: TGTGCCAGCAGTAGGGTGGAGGGTACCGGAAACACCATATATTTT

D gene: .
clone size: .
J gene: TRBJ1-3
V gene: TRBV5-1
CDR3 protein: CASSLDSAGRGNTIYF
CDR3 DNA: TGCGCCAGCAGCTTGGATTCGGCAGGGAGGGGAAACACCATATATTTT

D gene: TRBD1
clone size: .
J gene: TRBJ1-1
V gene: TRBV18
CDR3 protein: CASSPQAGGTEAFF
CDR3 DNA: TGTGCCAGCTCACCACAAGCAGGGGGGACTGAAGCTTTCTTT

D gene: TRBD2
clone size: .
J gene: TRBJ2-2
V gene: TRBV18
CDR3 protein: CASSRGLAAGTGELFF
CDR3 DNA: TGTGCCAGCTCACGAGGACTAGCCGCGGGGACCGGGGAGCTGTTTTTT

D gene: .
clone size: few
J gene: TRBJ2-2
V gene: TRBV29-1
CDR3 protein: CSVYIPGELFF
CDR3 DNA: TGCAGCGTGTACATCCCTGGGGAGCTGTTTTTT

D gene: .
clone size: .
J gene: TRBJ1-6
V gene: TRBV6-1
CDR3 protein: CASSEDRHSPLHF
CDR3 DNA: TGTGCCAGCAGTGAAGACAGACATTCACCCCTCCACTTT

D gene: .
clone size: .
J gene: TRBJ1-2
V gene: TRBV5-4
CDR3 protein: CASSLAPGNYGYTF
CDR3 DNA: TGTGCCAGCAGCTTGGCCCCGGGTAACTATGGCTACACCTTC

D gene: .
clone size: once
J gene: TRBJ1-2
V gene: TRBV9
CDR3 protein: CASSGDGSGFTSSYGYTF
CDR3 DNA: TGTGCCAGCAGCGGGGACGGGAGCGGGTTTACTTCCAGCTATGGCTACACCTTC

D gene: TRBD2
clone size: .
J gene: TRBJ2-3
V gene: TRBV5-1
CDR3 protein: CASSHSGGAGDTQYF
CDR3 DNA: TGCGCCAGCTCACATAGCGGGGGGGCCGGTGATACGCAGTATTTT

D gene: TRBD1
clone size: .
J gene: TRBJ1-4
V gene: TRBV3-1/TRBV3-2
CDR3 protein: CASSQVNRGRTEEKLFF
CDR3 DNA: TGTGCCAGCAGCCAAGTAAATAGGGGGCGTACGGAGGAAAAACTGTTTTTT

D gene: .
clone size: .
J gene: TRBJ1-5
V gene: TRBV11-2
CDR3 protein: CASSLRAGGNQPQHF
CDR3 DNA: TGTGCCAGCAGCTTGAGGGCAGGGGGCAATCAGCCCCAGCATTTT

D gene: .
clone size: few
J gene: TRBJ1-6
V gene: TRBV28
CDR3 protein: CASTPDGLPNSPLHF
CDR3 DNA: TGTGCCAGCACCCCGGACGGACTCCCTAATTCACCCCTCCACTTT

D gene: .
clone size: .
J gene: TRBJ1-6
V gene: TRBV6-6
CDR3 protein: CATSGGVYSPLHF
CDR3 DNA: TGTGCCACCAGTGGGGGGGTTTATTCACCCCTCCACTTT

D gene: .
clone size: .
J gene: TRBJ2-7
V gene: TRBV23-1
CDR3 protein: CASRQGACYEQYF
CDR3 DNA: TGCGCCAGCCGCCAAGGGGCGTGTTACGAGCAGTACTTC

D gene: TRBD1
clone size: .
J gene: TRBJ1-2
V gene: TRBV6-5
CDR3 protein: CASSRDSTFYGYTF
CDR3 DNA: TGTGCCAGCAGCAGGGACAGTACCTTCTATGGCTACACCTTC

D gene: TRBD1
clone size: .
J gene: TRBJ2-3
V gene: TRBV10-3
CDR3 protein: CAISDVTTGGTDTQYF
CDR3 DNA: TGTGCCATCAGTGACGTTACAACAGGGGGCACAGATACGCAGTATTTT

D gene: .
clone size: .
J gene: TRBJ2-7
V gene: TRBV19
CDR3 protein: CASREDRASYEQYF
CDR3 DNA: TGTGCCAGTAGAGAAGACAGAGCGTCCTACGAGCAGTACTTC

D gene: .
clone size: .
J gene: TRBJ2-5
V gene: TRBV5-1
CDR3 protein: CASSLDVDISYF
CDR3 DNA: TGCGCCAGCAGCTTGGATGTGGACATCTCCTACTTC

D gene: .
clone size: .
J gene: TRBJ1-2
V gene: TRBV2
CDR3 protein: CASSASTTYGYTF
CDR3 DNA: TGTGCCAGCAGCGCATCGACAACCTATGGCTACACCTTC

D gene: TRBD2
clone size: .
J gene: TRBJ2-3
V gene: TRBV3-1/TRBV3-2
CDR3 protein: CASSQAPSGRAHSTDTQYF
CDR3 DNA: TGTGCCAGCAGCCAAGCCCCTAGCGGGAGGGCCCATAGCACAGATACGCAGTATTTT

D gene: TRBD1
clone size: .
J gene: TRBJ2-3
V gene: TRBV5-6
CDR3 protein: CASSLSRDRGRVGDTQYF
CDR3 DNA: TGTGCCAGCAGCTTGTCACGGGACAGGGGGCGCGTAGGAGATACGCAGTATTTT

D gene: .
clone size: .
J gene: TRBJ2-7
V gene: TRBV19
CDR3 protein: CASSISLQGNYEQYF
CDR3 DNA: TGTGCCAGTAGTATATCCCTCCAGGGAAACTACGAGCAGTACTTC

D gene: TRBD1
clone size: .
J gene: TRBJ2-5
V gene: TRBV5-1
CDR3 protein: CASSLTGGIETQYF
CDR3 DNA: TGCGCCAGCAGCCTCACAGGGGGGATAGAGACCCAGTACTTC